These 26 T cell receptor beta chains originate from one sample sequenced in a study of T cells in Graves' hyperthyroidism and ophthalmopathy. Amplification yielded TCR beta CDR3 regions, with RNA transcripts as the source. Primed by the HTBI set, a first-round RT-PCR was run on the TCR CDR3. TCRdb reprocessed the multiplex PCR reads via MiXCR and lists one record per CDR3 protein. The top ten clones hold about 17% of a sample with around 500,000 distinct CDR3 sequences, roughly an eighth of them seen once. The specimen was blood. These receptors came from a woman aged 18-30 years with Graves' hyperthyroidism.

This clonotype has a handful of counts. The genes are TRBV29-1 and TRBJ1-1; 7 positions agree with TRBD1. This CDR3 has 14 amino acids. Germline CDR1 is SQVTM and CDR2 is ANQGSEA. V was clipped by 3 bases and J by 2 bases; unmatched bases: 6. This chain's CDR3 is CSVDGTDTNTEAFF. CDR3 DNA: TGCAGCGTTGATGGGACAGATACCAACACTGAAGCTTTCTTT.

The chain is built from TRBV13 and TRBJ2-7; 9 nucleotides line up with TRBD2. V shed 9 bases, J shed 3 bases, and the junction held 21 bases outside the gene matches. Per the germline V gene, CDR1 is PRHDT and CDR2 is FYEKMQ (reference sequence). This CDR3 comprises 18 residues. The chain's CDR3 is CASFLSASGNHIYYEQYV. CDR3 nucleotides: TGTGCCAGTTTTTTATCGGCTAGCGGGAACCATATATACTACGAGCAGTACGTC.

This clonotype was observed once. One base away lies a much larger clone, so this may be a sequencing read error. The CDR3 DNA is TGCAGTGCAGAGGGGACAGGGGTCTCCTTTGGCTACACCTTC. This gives the protein CSAEGTGVSFGYTF. The V call is TRBV20-1, the J call TRBJ1-2; the match to TRBD1 covers 10 bases. The CDR3 is 14 residues long. CDR1 and CDR2 (germline): DFQATT, SNEGSKA (reference sequence). Trimming at V came to 6 bases and at J to 7 bases, leaving 11 bases not matched to a gene.

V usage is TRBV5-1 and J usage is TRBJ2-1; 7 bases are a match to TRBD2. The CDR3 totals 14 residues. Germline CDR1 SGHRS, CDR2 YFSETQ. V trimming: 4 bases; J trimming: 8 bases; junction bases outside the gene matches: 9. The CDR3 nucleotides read TGCGCCAGCAGCCCCGTACCTAGCGGACATGAGCAGTTCTTC. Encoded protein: CASSPVPSGHEQFF.

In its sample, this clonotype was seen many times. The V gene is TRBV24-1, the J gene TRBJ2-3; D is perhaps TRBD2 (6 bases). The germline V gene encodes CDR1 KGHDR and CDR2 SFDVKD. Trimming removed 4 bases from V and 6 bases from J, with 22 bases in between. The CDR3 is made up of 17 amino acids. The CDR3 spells CATSDGGTGERRDTQYF. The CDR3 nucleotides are TGTGCCACCAGTGACGGGGGAACGGGAGAACGCCGGGATACGCAGTATTTT.

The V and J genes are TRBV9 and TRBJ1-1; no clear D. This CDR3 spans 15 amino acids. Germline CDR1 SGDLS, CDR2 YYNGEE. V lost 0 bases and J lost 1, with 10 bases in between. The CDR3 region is CASSVVLGGNTEAFF. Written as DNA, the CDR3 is TGTGCCAGCAGCGTAGTCCTCGGCGGGAACACTGAAGCTTTCTTT.

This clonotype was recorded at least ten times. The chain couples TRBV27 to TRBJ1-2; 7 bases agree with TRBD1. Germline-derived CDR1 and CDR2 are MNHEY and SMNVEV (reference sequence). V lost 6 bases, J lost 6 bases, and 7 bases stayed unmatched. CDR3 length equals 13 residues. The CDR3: CASRDRAADGYTF. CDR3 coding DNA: TGTGCCAGCAGAGACAGGGCGGCGGATGGCTACACCTTC.

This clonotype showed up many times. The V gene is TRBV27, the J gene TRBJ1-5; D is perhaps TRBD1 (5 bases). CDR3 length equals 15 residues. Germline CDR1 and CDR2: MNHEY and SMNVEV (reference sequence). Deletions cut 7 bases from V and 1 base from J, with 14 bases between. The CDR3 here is CASKWNGDSNQPQHF. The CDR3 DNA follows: TGTGCCAGCAAATGGAACGGGGACAGCAATCAGCCCCAGCATTTT.

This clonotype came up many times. CDR3 nucleotide sequence: TGTGCCAGCAGCTTGGGGACTAGCGGGAACACAGATACGCAGTATTTT. It codes for CASSLGTSGNTDTQYF. The chain is built from TRBV5-5 and TRBJ2-3, with TRBD2 matching 12 bases. The V and J ends lost 0 bases and 2 bases, in that order; junction bases with no gene match: 1. Germline V gene lookup returns CDR1 SGHKS and CDR2 YYEKEE (reference sequence). The CDR3 is 16 amino acids.

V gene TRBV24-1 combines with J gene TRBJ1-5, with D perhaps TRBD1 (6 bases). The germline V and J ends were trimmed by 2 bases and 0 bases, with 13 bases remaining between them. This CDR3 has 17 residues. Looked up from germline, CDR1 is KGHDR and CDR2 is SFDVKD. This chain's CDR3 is CATSDSRQAPSNQPQHF. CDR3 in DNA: TGTGCCACCAGTGATTCCCGACAGGCCCCTAGCAATCAGCCCCAGCATTTT.

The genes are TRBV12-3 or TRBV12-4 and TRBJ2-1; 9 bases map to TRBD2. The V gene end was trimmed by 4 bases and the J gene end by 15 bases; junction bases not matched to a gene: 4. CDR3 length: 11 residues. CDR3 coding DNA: TGTGCCAGCAGTTATAGCGGGAGCGCGTTCTTC. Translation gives CASSYSGSAFF.

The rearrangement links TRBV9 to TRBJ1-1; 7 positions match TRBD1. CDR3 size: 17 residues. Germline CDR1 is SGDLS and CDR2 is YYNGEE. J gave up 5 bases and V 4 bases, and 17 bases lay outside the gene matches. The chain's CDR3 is CASSRGAGGFSETEAFF. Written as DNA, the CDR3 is TGTGCCAGCAGCCGAGGGGCAGGGGGATTTAGTGAAACTGAAGCTTTCTTT.

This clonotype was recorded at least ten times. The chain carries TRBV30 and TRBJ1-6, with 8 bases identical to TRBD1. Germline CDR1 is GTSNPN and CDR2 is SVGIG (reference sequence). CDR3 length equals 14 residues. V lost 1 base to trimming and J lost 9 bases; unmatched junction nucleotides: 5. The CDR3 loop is CAWSGQGTGSPLHF. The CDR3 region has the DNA TGTGCCTGGAGTGGACAGGGGACCGGTTCACCCCTCCACTTT.

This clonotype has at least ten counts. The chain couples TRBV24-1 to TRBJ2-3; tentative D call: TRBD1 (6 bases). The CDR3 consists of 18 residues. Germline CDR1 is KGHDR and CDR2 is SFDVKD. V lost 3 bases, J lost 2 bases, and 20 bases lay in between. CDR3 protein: CATSDPLQRGQITDTQYF. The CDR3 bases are TGTGCCACCAGTGATCCCCTACAACGGGGACAAATCACAGATACGCAGTATTTT.

For the CDR3, the DNA is TGTGCCAGCAGCGTAGTGGGTAGCACAGATACGCAGTATTTT. As protein: CASSVVGSTDTQYF. The chain has TRBV9 and TRBJ2-3; D not resolved. The CDR3 sequence is 14 residues long. Germline loops: CDR1 SGDLS, CDR2 YYNGEE. Between the trimmed V and J ends, which lost 0 bases and 0 bases, there was a span of 5 bases.

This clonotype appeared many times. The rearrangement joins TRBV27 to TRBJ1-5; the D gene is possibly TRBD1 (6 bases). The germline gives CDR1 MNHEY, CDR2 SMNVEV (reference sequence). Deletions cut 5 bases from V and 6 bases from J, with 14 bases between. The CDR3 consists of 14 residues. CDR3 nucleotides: TGTGCCAGCAGTCCGCAACAGGGAACTCAGCCCCAGCATTTT. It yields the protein CASSPQQGTQPQHF.

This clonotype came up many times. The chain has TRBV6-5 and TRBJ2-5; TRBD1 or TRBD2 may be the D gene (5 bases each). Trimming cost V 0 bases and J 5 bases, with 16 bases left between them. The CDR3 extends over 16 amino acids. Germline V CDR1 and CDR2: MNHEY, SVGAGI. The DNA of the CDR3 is TGTGCCAGCAGTTACTCGTATGGGGGACCCCGGGAGACCCAGTACTTC. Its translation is CASSYSYGGPRETQYF.

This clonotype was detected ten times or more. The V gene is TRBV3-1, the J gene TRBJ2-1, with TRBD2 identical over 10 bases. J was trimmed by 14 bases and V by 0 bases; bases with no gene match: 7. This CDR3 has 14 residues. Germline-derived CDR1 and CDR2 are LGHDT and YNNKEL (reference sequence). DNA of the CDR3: TGTGCCAGCAGCCAAGAAGGACTAGCGGCTTCAAAGTTCTTC. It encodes CASSQEGLAASKFF.

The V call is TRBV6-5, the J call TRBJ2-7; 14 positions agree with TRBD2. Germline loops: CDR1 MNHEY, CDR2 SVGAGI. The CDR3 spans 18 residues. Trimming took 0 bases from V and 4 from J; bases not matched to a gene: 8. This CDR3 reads CASSYSSGLAGGPYEQYF. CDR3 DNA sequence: TGTGCCAGCAGTTACTCGTCAGGACTAGCGGGAGGACCTTACGAGCAGTACTTC.

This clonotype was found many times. CDR3 bases: TGTGCCAGCAGCTTATATTCAGGGGGCGGTTCTGGGGCCAACGTCCTGACTTTC. Translating gives CASSLYSGGGSGANVLTF. V is TRBV7-6 and J is TRBJ2-6; TRBD1 agrees at 8 bases. V lost 2 bases and J lost 1; bases outside the gene matches: 7. The germline gives CDR1 SGHVS, CDR2 FNYEAQ. CDR3 length: 18 residues.

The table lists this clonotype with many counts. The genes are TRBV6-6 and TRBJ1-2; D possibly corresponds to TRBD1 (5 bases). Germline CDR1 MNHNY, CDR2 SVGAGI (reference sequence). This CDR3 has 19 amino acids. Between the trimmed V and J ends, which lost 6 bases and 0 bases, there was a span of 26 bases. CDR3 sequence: CASSYTHLSRAETNYGYTF. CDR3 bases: TGTGCCAGCAGCTACACCCATCTTAGCAGGGCGGAGACTAACTATGGCTACACCTTC.

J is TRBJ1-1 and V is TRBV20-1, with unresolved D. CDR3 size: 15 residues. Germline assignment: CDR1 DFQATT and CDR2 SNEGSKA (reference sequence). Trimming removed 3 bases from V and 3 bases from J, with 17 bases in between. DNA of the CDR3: TGCAGTGCTAGGCGGCCCCGGGAACCGGACACTGAAGCTTTCTTT. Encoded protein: CSARRPREPDTEAFF.

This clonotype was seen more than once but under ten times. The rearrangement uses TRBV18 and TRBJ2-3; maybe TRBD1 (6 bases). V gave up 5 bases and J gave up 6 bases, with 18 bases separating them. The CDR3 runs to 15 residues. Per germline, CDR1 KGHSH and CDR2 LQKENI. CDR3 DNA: TGTGCCAGCTCAAGTGGGGGCCTACCGGACGATACGCAGTATTTT. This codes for CASSSGGLPDDTQYF.

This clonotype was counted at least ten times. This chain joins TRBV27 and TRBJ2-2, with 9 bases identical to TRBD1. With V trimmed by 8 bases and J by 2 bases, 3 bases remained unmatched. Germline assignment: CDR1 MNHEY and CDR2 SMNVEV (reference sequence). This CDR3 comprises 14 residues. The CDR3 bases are TGTGCCAGCCGGACAGGGGTTAACACCGGGGAGCTGTTTTTT. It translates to CASRTGVNTGELFF.

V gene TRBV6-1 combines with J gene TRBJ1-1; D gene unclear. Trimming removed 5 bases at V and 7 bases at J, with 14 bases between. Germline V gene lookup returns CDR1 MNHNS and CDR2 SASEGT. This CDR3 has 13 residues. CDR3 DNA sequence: TGTGCCAGCAGTCCACGGGGTCAGTTTGAAGCTTTCTTT. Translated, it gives CASSPRGQFEAFF.

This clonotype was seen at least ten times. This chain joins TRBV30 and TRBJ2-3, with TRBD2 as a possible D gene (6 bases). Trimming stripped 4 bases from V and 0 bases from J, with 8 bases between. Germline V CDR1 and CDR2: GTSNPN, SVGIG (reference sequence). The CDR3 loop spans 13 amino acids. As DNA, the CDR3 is TGTGCCTGGACGAGCGGGAGCACAGATACGCAGTATTTT. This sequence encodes CAWTSGSTDTQYF.